This T cell receptor beta chain was sequenced during a study of CD8+CD57+ T cells in acquired aplastic anemia. Study-wide points: Patients and controls turned out to have 25 to 30 CD8+ CDR3 sequences in common. Patients were compared with controls for CD8+ Simpson's diversity, and no significant difference emerged.

Genomic DNA, serving as template, underwent TCR beta VDJ and CDR3 profiling. TCRdb independently ran MiXCR on the reads; one entry per CDR3 protein. This sample has 150,000 to 200,000 distinct CDR3 sequences, with around three fifths found just once. Trimming removed 3 bases at V and 2 bases at J, with 14 bases between. Germline V gene sequence: CDR1 DFQATT, CDR2 SNEGSKA (reference sequence). CDR3 length equals 14 residues. For this clonotype: The antigen is unknown.

The sequenced sample was sorted CD4+, CD8+, or CD8+CD57+ T cells (not recorded which) from PBMCs. The TCR sequence derives from a human donor with severe aplastic anemia or a healthy control (not recorded which). This sequence joins TRBV20-1 and TRBJ2-7; D perhaps matches TRBD1 (6 bases). CDR3 nucleotide sequence: TGCAGTGCTAGTGGGGACACGGGGACCTACGAGCAGTACTTC. This translates into CSASGDTGTYEQYF.